This T cell receptor (beta chain) was sequenced during a study of control samples from healthy donors and cancer patients. V gave up 6 bases and J gave up 2 bases, with 13 bases separating them. The CDR3 contains 14 residues. In germline, CDR1 is MDHEN, CDR2 SYDVKM. The repertoire was sequenced with immunoSEQ multiplex PCR; TCRdb's copy has only in-frame clones and lacks some. This sample has 100,000 to 150,000 clones, with roughly nine tenths found just once. The sequence came from a woman aged 18-29 years in good health. V is TRBV28 and J is TRBJ2-5; maybe TRBD2 (5 bases). Material: blood. Here the CDR3 DNA reads TGTGCCAGCAGCCTAATCACGGGACAAGAGACCCAGTACTTC. Protein product: CASSLITGQETQYF. The full variable domain, its missing parts supplied by reference TRBV28 and TRBJ2-5, is DVKVTQSSRYLVKRTGEKVFLECVQDMDHENMFWYRQDPGLGLRLIYFSYDVKMKEKGDIPEGYSVSREKKERFSLILESASTNQTSMYLCASSLITGQETQYFGPGTRLLVL.